The 14 T cell receptor beta chains in this list originate from one sample, sequenced in a study of PD-L1 blockade in urothelial cancer. Sequencing was performed with immunoSEQ multiplex PCR; in TCRdb, only in-frame clones are kept and a portion is missing. This table has 71,000 or so clones, 70% to 90% appearing once. Sequences were derived from PBMCs, sampled around atezolizumab (anti-PD-L1) treatment. These receptors originate from a man between 60 and 75 years old with urothelial cancer.

The J gene is TRBJ2-1, the V gene TRBV6-1; D is perhaps TRBD2 (7 bases). This CDR3 has 15 residues. CDR1 MNHNS and CDR2 SASEGT come from the germline V gene. Trimming shortened V by 6 bases and J by 3 bases, and 15 bases separated the two germline ends. CDR3 DNA: TGTGCCAGCAGCAAGGGGGGGACCAACTACAATGAGCAGTTCTTC. Protein sequence: CASSKGGTNYNEQFF.

The rearrangement links TRBV2 to TRBJ1-6, with D maybe TRBD1 (5 bases). The V gene's germline CDR1 is SNHLY and CDR2 FYNNEI. This CDR3 is 14 amino acids long. Trimming cost V 4 bases and J 7 bases, with 11 bases left between them. The CDR3 reads CASSVDRKNSPLHF. In nucleotides, the CDR3 is TGTGCCAGCAGTGTAGACAGAAAAAATTCACCCCTCCACTTT.

V gene TRBV7-2 combines with J gene TRBJ2-6; 11 nucleotides agree with TRBD2. There are 19 residues in the CDR3. From germline, CDR1 is SGHTA and CDR2 FQGNSA. Losses at the gene ends were 5 bases for V and 0 bases for J; bases not matched to a gene: 9. CDR3 loop: CASSTASGRTPSGANVLTF. In DNA form, the CDR3 reads TGTGCCAGCAGCACTGCTAGCGGGAGGACTCCCTCTGGGGCCAACGTCCTGACTTTC.

The gene calls are TRBV19 and TRBJ1-1; 8 bases are a match to TRBD1. Germline V gene sequence: CDR1 LNHDA, CDR2 SQIVND (reference sequence). J gave up 5 bases and V 5 bases, and 4 bases lay outside the gene matches. This CDR3 region has 13 residues. In nucleotides, the CDR3 is TGTGCCAGTAGTGACAGGGGACAAACTGAAGCTTTCTTT. As protein: CASSDRGQTEAFF. Full variable domain (outside the CDR3, taken from reference TRBV19 and TRBJ1-1): DGGITQSPKYLFRKEGQNVTLSCEQNLNHDAMYWYRQDPGQGLRLIYYSQIVNDFQKGDIAEGYSVSREKKESFPLTVTSAQKNPTAFYLCASSDRGQTEAFFGQGTRLTVV.

The V call is TRBV9, the J call TRBJ2-7; D is uncertain. The V gene's germline CDR1 is SGDLS and CDR2 YYNGEE. V shed 0 bases and J shed 1 base, with 11 bases lying between them. CDR3 length: 15 amino acids. The CDR3 sequence: CASSVGPGRSYEQYF. The CDR3 DNA sequence: TGTGCCAGCAGCGTAGGTCCAGGCAGGTCCTACGAGCAGTACTTC.

The chain recombines TRBV30 with TRBJ1-2; TRBD1 is a possible D gene (5 bases). Trimming cost V 3 bases and J 8 bases, with 16 bases left between them. CDR3 length: 13 residues. The V gene's germline CDR1 is GTSNPN and CDR2 SVGIG (reference sequence). The CDR3 DNA follows: TGTGCCTGGAGATCCCCAGGGTGGCGGGGCTACACCTTC. Translation gives CAWRSPGWRGYTF. The full variable domain, completed using reference TRBV30 and TRBJ1-2, is SQTIHQWPATLVQPVGSPLSLECTVEGTSNPNLYWYRQAAGRGLQLLFYSVGIGQISSEVPQNLSASRPQDRQFILSSKKLLLSDSGFYLCAWRSPGWRGYTFGSGTRLTVV.

V is TRBV7-9 and J is TRBJ1-2; the match to TRBD1 covers 7 bases. The V segment lost 3 bases and the J segment 4 bases; nucleotides outside the gene matches: 5. The V gene's germline CDR1 is SEHNR and CDR2 FQNEAQ (reference sequence). CDR3 length: 14 amino acids. CDR3 amino acids: CASSFDRESYGYTF. CDR3 sequence (DNA): TGTGCCAGCAGCTTTGACAGGGAGAGCTATGGCTACACCTTC.

V is TRBV11-2 and J is TRBJ2-1; 7 positions agree with TRBD1. V was pared by 1 base and J by 1 base, with 13 bases of the junction left unmatched. Germline assignment: CDR1 SGHAT and CDR2 FQNNGV. This CDR3 spans 19 amino acids. CDR3 sequence (DNA): TGTGCCAGCAGCTTAGCCCAAAGACGGGACAGCAGGTCCTACAATGAGCAGTTCTTC. It yields the protein CASSLAQRRDSRSYNEQFF. The full variable domain, completed using reference TRBV11-2 and TRBJ2-1, is EAGVAQSPRYKIIEKRQSVAFWCNPISGHATLYWYQQILGQGPKLLIQFQNNGVVDDSQLPKDRFSAERLKGVDSTLKIQPAKLEDSAVYLCASSLAQRRDSRSYNEQFFGPGTRLTVL.

The CDR3 bases are TGTGCCAGCTCACCACCGAACCCCCAGACAGGCCGGACCGGGGAGCTGTTTTTT. This codes for CASSPPNPQTGRTGELFF. The V call is TRBV18, the J call TRBJ2-2, with a possible D match to TRBD1 (6 bases). The CDR3 consists of 18 residues. V lost 0 bases, J lost 5 bases, and 19 bases lay in between. The germline CDR1 and CDR2 sequences are KGHSH and LQKENI.

The genes are TRBV7-3 and TRBJ2-3; D gene uncertain. This CDR3 spans 18 amino acids. Looked up from germline, CDR1 is SGHTA and CDR2 is FQGTGA. The V end was cut by 2 bases, the J end by 0 bases, with 18 bases between. CDR3 region: CASSLYFRGSLSTDTQYF. The CDR3 bases are TGTGCCAGCAGCTTATATTTTCGCGGATCATTGAGCACAGATACGCAGTATTTT.

The rearrangement links TRBV9 to TRBJ2-3; D remains ambiguous. CDR3 length: 14 amino acids. In germline, CDR1 is SGDLS, CDR2 YYNGEE. V was cut by 0 bases and J by 5 bases, with 10 bases left in between. In DNA form, the CDR3 reads TGTGCCAGCAGCGTAGATAGTCTCGGAGATACGCAGTATTTT. It yields the protein CASSVDSLGDTQYF. Full variable domain (outside the CDR3, taken from reference TRBV9 and TRBJ2-3): DSGVTQTPKHLITATGQRVTLRCSPRSGDLSVYWYQQSLDQGLQFLIQYYNGEERAKGNILERFSAQQFPDLHSELNLSSLELGDSALYFCASSVDSLGDTQYFGPGTRLTVL.

The chain employs TRBV6-1 and TRBJ2-7; 9 bases match TRBD2. The CDR3 is made up of 14 amino acids. The trim removed 7 bases at V and 4 bases at J, leaving 8 bases unmatched. The germline V gene has CDR1 MNHNS and CDR2 SASEGT. Written as DNA, the CDR3 is TGTGCCAGCAACCCCGGGACTAGCCTGTACGAGCAGTACTTC. The encoded protein is CASNPGTSLYEQYF.

The chain carries TRBV6-1 and TRBJ2-1; 11 bases are a match to TRBD2. Germline V CDR1 and CDR2: MNHNS, SASEGT. The CDR3 spans 15 residues. Losses at the gene ends were 8 bases for V and 7 bases for J; bases not matched to a gene: 10. The CDR3, as DNA: TGTGCCAGCCAATCACTAGCGGGAGTTCTGAATGAGCAGTTCTTC. It yields the protein CASQSLAGVLNEQFF.

The chain couples TRBV5-1 to TRBJ2-1, with 7 bases matching TRBD2. This CDR3 contains 15 residues. From germline, CDR1 is SGHRS and CDR2 YFSETQ. V shed 0 bases, J shed 6 bases, and the junction held 6 bases outside the gene matches. CDR3: CASSLGEGMGNEQFF. For the CDR3, the DNA is TGCGCCAGCAGCTTGGGGGAGGGGATGGGCAATGAGCAGTTCTTC.